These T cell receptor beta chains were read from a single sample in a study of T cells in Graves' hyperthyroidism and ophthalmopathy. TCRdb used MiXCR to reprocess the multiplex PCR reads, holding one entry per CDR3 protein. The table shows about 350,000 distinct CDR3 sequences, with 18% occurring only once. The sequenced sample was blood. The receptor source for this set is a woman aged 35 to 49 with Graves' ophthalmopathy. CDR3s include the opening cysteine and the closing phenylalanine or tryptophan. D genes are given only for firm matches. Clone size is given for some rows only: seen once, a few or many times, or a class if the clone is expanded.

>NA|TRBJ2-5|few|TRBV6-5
TGTGCCAGCAGTTACGGGGGGGGGACACAGACCCAGTACTTC
CASSYGGGTQTQYF
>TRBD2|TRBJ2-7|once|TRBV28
TGTGCCAGCAGTTCTGGGACTAGCGGGAGGAGTATGGTGAGCGAGCAGTACTTC
CASSSGTSGRSMVSEQYF
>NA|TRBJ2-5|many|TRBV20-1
TGCAGTGCTATCCTTGCGGGACCCGACCTTAAAGGGGCCCAGTACTTC
CSAILAGPDLKGAQYF
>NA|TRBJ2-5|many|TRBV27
TGTGCCAGCGCCTCACGGGAGACCCAGTACTTC
CASASRETQYF
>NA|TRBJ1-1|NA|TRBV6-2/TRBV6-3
TGTGCCAGCAGTTACGCTAACAGGGAGCTCGCTGAAGCTTTCTTT
CASSYANRELAEAFF
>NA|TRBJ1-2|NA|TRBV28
TGTGCCAGCAGTGAGTTACCGCTAAAGGGCTACACCTTC
CASSELPLKGYTF
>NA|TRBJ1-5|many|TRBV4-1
TGCGCCAGCAGCCAGGGGGCAGGGAGGGAGCCCCAGCATTTT
CASSQGAGREPQHF
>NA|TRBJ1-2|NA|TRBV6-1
TGTGCCAGCAGTCCCCCGGGGAATGGGGGCTACACCTTC
CASSPPGNGGYTF
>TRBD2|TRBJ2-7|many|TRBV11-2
TGTGCCAGCAGCCTAGGGACTACCAGGGAGCAGTACTTC
CASSLGTTREQYF
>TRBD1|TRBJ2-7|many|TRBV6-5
TGTGCCTGCCAGAGGACAGGTGCCTACGAGCAGTACTTC
CACQRTGAYEQYF
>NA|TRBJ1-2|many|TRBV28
TGTGCCAGCAGGGGAGGGTATGGCTACACCTTC
CASRGGYGYTF
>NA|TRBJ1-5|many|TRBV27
TGTGCCAGCAGTTTAATGTGGGGGGATGGACATCAGCCCCAGCATTTT
CASSLMWGDGHQPQHF
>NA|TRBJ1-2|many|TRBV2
TGTGCCAGCAGCGCCCCAGGGGCAGGGTATGGCTACACCTTC
CASSAPGAGYGYTF
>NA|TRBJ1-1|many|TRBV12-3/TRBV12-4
TGTGCCAGCAGTCACACCGCGACAAACACTGAAGCTTTCTTT
CASSHTATNTEAFF
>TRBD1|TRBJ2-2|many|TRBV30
TGTGCCTGGGACCGGGACAGGGGAACCGGGGAGCTGTTTTTT
CAWDRDRGTGELFF
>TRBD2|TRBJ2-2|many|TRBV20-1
TGCAGTGCTAGTCAACTAGCGGGAGGGCCGGTCGGGGAGCTGTTTTTT
CSASQLAGGPVGELFF